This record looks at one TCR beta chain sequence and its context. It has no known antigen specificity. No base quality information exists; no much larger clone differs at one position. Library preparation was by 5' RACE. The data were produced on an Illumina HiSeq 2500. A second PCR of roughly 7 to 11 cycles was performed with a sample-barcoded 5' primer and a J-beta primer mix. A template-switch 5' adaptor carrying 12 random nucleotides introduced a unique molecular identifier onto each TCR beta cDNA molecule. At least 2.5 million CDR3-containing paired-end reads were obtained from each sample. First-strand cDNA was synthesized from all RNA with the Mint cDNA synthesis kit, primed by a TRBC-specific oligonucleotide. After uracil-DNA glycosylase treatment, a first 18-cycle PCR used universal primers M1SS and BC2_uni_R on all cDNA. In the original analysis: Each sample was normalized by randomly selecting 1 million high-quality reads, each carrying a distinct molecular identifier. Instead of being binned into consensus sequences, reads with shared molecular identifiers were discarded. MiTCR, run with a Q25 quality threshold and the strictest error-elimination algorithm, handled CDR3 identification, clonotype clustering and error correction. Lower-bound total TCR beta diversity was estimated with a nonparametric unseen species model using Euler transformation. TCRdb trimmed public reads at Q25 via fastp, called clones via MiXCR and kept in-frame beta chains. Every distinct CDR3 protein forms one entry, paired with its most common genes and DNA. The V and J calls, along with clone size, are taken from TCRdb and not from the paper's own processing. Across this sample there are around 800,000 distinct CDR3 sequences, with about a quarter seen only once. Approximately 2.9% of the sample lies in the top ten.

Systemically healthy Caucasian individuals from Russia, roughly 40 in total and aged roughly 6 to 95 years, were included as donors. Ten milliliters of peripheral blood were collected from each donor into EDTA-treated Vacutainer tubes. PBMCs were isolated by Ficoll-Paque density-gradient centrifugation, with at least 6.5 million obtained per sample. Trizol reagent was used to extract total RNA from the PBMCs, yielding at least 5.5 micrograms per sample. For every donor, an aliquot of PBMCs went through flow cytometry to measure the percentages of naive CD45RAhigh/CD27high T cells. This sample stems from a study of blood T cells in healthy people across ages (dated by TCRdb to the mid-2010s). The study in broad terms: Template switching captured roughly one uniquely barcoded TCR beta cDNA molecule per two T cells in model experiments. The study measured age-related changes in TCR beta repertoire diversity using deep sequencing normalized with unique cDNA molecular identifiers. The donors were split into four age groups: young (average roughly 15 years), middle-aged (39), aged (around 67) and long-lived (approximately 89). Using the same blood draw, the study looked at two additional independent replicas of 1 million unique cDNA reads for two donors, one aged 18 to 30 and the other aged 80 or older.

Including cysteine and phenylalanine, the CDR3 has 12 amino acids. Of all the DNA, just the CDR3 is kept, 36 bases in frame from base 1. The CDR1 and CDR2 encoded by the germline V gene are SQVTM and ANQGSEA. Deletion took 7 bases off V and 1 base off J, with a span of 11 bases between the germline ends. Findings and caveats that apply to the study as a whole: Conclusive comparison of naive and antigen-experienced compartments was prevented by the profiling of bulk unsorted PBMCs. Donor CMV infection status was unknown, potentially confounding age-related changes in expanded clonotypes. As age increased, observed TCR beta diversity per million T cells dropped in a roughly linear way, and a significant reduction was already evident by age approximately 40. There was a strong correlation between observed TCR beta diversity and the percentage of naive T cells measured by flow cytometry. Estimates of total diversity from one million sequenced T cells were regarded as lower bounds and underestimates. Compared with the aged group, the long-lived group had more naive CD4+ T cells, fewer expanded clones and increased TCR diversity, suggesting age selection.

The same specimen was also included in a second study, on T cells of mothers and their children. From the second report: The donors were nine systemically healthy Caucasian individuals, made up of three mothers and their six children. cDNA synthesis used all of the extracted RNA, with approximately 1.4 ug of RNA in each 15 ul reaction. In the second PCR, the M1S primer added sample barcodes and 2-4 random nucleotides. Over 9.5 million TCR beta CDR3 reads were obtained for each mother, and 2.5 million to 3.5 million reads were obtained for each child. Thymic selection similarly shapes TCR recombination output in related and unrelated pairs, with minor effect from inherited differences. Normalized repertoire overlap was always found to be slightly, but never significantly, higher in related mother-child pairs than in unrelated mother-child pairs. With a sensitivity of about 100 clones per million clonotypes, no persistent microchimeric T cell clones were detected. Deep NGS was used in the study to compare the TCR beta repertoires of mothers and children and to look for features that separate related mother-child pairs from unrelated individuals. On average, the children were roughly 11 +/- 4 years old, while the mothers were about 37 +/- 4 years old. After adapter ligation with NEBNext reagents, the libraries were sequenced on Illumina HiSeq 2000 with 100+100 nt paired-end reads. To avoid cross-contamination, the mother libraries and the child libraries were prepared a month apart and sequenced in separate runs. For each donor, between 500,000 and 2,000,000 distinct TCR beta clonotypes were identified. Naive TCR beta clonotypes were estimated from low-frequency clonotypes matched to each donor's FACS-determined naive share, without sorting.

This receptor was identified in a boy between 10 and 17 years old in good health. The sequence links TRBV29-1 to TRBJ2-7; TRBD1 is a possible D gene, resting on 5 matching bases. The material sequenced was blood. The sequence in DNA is TGCAGCGCCCTGACAGAGTCCTACGAGCAGTACTTC. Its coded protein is CSALTESYEQYF.